This TCR beta chain was observed in a study of control samples from healthy donors and cancer patients. The assay was immunoSEQ multiplex PCR, and TCRdb's table has in-frame clones only and misses some. The table lists about 190,000 clones, approximately 90% of them singletons. V was pared by 1 base and J by 10 bases, with 13 bases between. The CDR3 has 13 amino acids. Germline CDR1 reads SEHNR; CDR2 reads FQNEAQ (reference sequence). The clonotype was recovered from a man aged 25 to 40 in good health. The sample taken for sequencing was blood. The chain joins TRBV7-9 to TRBJ1-1; no definite D call. The CDR3 here is CASSLGGEIGAFF. The CDR3, as DNA: TGTGCCAGCAGCTTAGGTGGGGAAATAGGAGCTTTCTTT.